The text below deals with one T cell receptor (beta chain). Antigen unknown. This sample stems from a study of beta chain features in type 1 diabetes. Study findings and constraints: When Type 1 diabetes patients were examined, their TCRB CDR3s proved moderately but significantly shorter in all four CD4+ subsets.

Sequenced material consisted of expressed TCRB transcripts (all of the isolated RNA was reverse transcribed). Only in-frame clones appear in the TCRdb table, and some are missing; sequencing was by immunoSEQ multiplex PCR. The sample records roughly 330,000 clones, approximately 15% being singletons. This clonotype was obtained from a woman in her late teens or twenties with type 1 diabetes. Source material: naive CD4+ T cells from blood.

The CDR3 spells CAWSPGKTGANVLTF. The CDR3, as DNA: TGTGCCTGGAGTCCAGGGAAGACTGGGGCCAACGTCCTGACTTTC. The V call is TRBV30, the J call TRBJ2-6; a weak D match, TRBD1 (5 bases). CDR3 length: 15 amino acids. Per germline, CDR1 GTSNPN and CDR2 SVGIG (reference sequence). V was pared by 2 bases and J by 2 bases, with 10 bases between.